This entry concerns a single T cell receptor beta chain. Its antigen remains unidentified. Clones were sequenced by immunoSEQ multiplex PCR, and TCRdb holds only the in-frame ones, with some missing. The data show roughly 70,000 clones, more than 90% seen once. Germline loops: CDR1 KGHSH, CDR2 LQKENI. The V segment lost 1 base and the J segment 3 bases; nucleotides outside the gene matches: 3. The CDR3 contains 16 residues. This record comes from a study of T cell clones after liver transplantation. Study summary: Post-transplant blood was tracked for graft-donor-reactive T cell clones identified in a pre-transplant mixed lymphocyte reaction.

Findings of the study overall: Rather than being deleted, graft donor-reactive T cells may have moved into the graft.

The specimen was CD4+ T cells from blood, collected before liver transplant. The sequence was obtained from a human donor who received a liver transplant. The chain joins TRBV18 to TRBJ2-2, with 9 bases aligning to TRBD2. The CDR3: CASSPLPSGDTGELFF. The DNA for the CDR3 is TGTGCCAGCTCACCACTGCCTAGCGGGGACACCGGGGAGCTGTTTTTT.